The sample holds a few counts of the clone carrying this TCR beta chain. The data were produced by immunoSEQ multiplex PCR, yet TCRdb's version contains in-frame clones alone and is incomplete. The sample yields 55,000 to 75,000 clones, around 79% seen once. This entry is derived from a study of blood T cell repertoires in COVID-19. The germline gives CDR1 LNHDA, CDR2 SQIVND (reference sequence). V gave up 3 bases and J gave up 7 bases, with 10 bases separating them. The CDR3 extends over 13 amino acids. This clonotype was obtained from a man in his 60s with acute or convalescent COVID-19. Sequencing was done on a sample of peripheral blood. The V and J genes are TRBV19 and TRBJ1-5, with D tentatively TRBD1 (6 bases). Here the CDR3 DNA reads TGTGCCAGTAGTATCGGGGGGGCACAGCCCCAGCATTTT. Protein sequence: CASSIGGAQPQHF. Full variable domain (rest looked up from reference TRBV19 and TRBJ1-5): DGGITQSPKYLFRKEGQNVTLSCEQNLNHDAMYWYRQDPGQGLRLIYYSQIVNDFQKGDIAEGYSVSREKKESFPLTVTSAQKNPTAFYLCASSIGGAQPQHFGDGTRLSIL.